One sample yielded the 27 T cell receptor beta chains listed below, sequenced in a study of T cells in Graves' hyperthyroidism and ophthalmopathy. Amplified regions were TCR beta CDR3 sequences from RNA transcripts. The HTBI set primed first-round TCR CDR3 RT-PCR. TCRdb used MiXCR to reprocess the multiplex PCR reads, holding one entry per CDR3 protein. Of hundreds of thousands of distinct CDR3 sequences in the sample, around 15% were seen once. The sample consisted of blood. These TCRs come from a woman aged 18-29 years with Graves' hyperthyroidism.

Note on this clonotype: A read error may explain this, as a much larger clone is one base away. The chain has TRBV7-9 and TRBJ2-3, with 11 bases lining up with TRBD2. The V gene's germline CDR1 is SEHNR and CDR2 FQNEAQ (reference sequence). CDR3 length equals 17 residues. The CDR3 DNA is TGTGCCAGCAGCCCAGGGACTAGCGGACTAAGCACAGATATGCAGTATTTT. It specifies CASSPGTSGLSTDMQYF. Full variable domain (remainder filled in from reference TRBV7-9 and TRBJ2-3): DTGVSQNPRHKITKRGQNVTFRCDPISEHNRLYWYRQTLGQGPEFLTYFQNEAQLEKSRLLSDRFSAERPKGSFSTLEIQRTEQGDSAMYLCASSPGTSGLSTDMQYFGPGTRLTVL.

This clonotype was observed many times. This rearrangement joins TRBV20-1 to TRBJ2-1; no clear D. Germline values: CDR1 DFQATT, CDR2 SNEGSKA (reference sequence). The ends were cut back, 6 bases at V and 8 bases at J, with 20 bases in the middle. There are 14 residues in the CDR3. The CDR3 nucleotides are TGCAGTGCCGTCGATCCCCTAAGAAGACATGAGCAGTTCTTC. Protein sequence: CSAVDPLRRHEQFF.

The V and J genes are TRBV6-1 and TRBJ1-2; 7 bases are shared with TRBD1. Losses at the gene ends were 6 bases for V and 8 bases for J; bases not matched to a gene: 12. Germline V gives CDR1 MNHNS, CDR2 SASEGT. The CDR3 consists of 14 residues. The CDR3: CASRPQTGLGGYTF. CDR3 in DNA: TGTGCCAGCAGGCCCCAGACAGGGCTAGGAGGCTACACCTTC.

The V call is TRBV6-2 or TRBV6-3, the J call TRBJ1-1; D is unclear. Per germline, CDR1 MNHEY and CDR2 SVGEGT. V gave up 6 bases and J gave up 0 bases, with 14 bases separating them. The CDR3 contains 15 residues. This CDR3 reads CASRLRVNMNTEAFF. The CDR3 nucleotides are TGTGCCAGCAGGCTACGCGTCAACATGAACACTGAAGCTTTCTTT.

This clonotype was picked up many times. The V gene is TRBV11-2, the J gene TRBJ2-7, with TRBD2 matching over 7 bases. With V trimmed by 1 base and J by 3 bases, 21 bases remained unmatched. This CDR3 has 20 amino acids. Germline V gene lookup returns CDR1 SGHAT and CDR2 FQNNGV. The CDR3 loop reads CASSLAALFGPSGNYYEQYF. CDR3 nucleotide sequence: TGTGCCAGCAGCTTAGCCGCCTTATTTGGACCTAGCGGAAACTACTACGAGCAGTACTTC.

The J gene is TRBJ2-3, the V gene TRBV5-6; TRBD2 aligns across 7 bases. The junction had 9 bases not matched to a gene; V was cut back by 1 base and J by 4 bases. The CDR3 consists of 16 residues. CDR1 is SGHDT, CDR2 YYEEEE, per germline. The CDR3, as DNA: TGTGCCAGCAGCTTGAGGTCCCTAGCGGTCCCAGATACGCAGTATTTT. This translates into CASSLRSLAVPDTQYF.

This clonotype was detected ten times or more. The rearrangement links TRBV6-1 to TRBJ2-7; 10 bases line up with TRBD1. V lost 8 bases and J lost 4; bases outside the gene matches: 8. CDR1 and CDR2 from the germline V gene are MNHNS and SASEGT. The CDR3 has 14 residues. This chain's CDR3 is CASVSPDRGYEQYF. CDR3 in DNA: TGTGCCAGCGTCTCTCCGGACAGGGGGTACGAGCAGTACTTC.

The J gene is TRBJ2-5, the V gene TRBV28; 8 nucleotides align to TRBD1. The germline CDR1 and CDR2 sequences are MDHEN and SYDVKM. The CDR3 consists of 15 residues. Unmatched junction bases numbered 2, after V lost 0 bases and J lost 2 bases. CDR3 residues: CASSLWGQAQETQYF. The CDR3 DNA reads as TGTGCCAGCAGTTTATGGGGACAGGCACAAGAGACCCAGTACTTC.

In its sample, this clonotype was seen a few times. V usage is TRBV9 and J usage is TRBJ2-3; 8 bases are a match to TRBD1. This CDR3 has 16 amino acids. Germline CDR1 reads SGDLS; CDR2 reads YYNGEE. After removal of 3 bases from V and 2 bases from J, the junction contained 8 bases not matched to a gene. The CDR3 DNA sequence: TGTGCCAGCAGCGCAAACATACAGGGGGTCACAGATACGCAGTATTTT. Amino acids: CASSANIQGVTDTQYF. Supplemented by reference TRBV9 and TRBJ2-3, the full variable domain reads DSGVTQTPKHLITATGQRVTLRCSPRSGDLSVYWYQQSLDQGLQFLIQYYNGEERAKGNILERFSAQQFPDLHSELNLSSLELGDSALYFCASSANIQGVTDTQYFGPGTRLTVL.

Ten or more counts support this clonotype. In DNA form, the CDR3 reads TGTGCCAGCAGTTTACCGGGACAGGGGGTTATGAATGAGCAGTTCTTC. Translation gives CASSLPGQGVMNEQFF. The V call is TRBV28, the J call TRBJ2-1; TRBD1 aligns across 11 bases. Germline CDR1 MDHEN, CDR2 SYDVKM. The V and J ends lost 2 bases and 7 bases, in that order; junction bases with no gene match: 7. The CDR3 has 16 amino acids.

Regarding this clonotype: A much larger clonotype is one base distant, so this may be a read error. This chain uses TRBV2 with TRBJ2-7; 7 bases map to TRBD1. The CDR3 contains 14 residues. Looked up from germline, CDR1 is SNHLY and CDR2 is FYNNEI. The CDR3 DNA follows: TGTGACAGCAGCCAACAGGGGAGCTCCTACGAGCAGTACTTC. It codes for CDSSQQGSSYEQYF.

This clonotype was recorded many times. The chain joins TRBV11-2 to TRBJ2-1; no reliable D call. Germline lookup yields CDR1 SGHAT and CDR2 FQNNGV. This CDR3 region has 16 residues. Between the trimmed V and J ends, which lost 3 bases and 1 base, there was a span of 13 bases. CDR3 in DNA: TGTGCCAGCAGCTTGGGATTAGGCCTGTCCTACAATGAGCAGTTCTTC. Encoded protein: CASSLGLGLSYNEQFF.

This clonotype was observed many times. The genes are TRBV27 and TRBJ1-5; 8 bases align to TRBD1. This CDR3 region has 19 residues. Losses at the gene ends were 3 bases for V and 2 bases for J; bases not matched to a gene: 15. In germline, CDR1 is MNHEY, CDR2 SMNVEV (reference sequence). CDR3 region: CASSFKFPFGQGGNQPQHF. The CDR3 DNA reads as TGTGCCAGCAGTTTCAAATTCCCGTTCGGACAGGGTGGCAATCAGCCCCAGCATTTT.

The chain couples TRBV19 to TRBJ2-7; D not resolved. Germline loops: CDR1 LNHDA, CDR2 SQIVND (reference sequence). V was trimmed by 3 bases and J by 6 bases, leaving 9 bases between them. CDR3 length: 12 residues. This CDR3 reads CASSIGSGEQYF. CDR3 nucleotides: TGTGCCAGTAGTATCGGCTCGGGCGAGCAGTACTTC.

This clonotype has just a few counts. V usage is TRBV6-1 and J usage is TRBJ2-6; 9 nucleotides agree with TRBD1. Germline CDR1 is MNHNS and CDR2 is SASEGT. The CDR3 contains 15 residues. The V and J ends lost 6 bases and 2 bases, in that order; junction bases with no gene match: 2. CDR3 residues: CASRTGGTGANVLTF. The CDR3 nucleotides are TGTGCCAGCAGGACAGGGGGGACTGGGGCCAACGTCCTGACTTTC.

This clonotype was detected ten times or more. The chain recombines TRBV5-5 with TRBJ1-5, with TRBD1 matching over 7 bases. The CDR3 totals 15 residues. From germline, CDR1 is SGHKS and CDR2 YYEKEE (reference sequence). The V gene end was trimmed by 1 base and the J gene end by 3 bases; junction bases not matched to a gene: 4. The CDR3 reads CASSLLGQDNQPQHF. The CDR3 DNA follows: TGTGCCAGCAGCTTGCTTGGACAGGACAATCAGCCCCAGCATTTT. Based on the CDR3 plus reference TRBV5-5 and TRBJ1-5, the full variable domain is DAGVTQSPTHLIKTRGQQVTLRCSPISGHKSVSWYQQVLGQGPQFIFQYYEKEERGRGNFPDRFSARQFPNYSSELNVNALLLGDSALYLCASSLLGQDNQPQHFGDGTRLSIL.

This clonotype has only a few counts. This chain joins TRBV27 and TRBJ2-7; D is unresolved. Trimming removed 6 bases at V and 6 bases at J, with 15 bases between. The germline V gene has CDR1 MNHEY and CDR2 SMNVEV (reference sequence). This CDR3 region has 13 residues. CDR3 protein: CASSVSDPSEQYF. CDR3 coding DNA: TGTGCCAGCAGCGTCTCGGACCCGAGCGAGCAGTACTTC.

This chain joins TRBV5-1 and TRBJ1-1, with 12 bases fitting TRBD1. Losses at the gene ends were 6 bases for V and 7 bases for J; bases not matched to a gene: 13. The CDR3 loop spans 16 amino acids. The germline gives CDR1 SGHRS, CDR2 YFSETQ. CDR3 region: CASTNRDRGPDGEAFF. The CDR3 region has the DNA TGCGCCAGCACCAACCGGGACAGGGGGCCGGACGGTGAAGCTTTCTTT.

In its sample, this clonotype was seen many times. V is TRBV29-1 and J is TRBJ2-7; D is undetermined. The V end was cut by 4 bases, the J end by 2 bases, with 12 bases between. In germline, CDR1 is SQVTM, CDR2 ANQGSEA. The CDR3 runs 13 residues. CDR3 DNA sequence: TGCAGCGTTGTTGGGCTTGAAACCTACGAGCAGTACTTC. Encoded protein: CSVVGLETYEQYF.

The CDR3 loop is CASSYQGVNQPQHF. For the CDR3, the DNA is TGTGCCAGCAGTTATCAGGGGGTCAATCAGCCCCAGCATTTT. V usage is TRBV2 and J usage is TRBJ1-5; 7 nucleotides line up with TRBD1. The CDR3 consists of 14 residues. The V and J ends lost 5 bases and 3 bases, in that order; junction bases with no gene match: 4. Germline CDR1 reads SNHLY; CDR2 reads FYNNEI.

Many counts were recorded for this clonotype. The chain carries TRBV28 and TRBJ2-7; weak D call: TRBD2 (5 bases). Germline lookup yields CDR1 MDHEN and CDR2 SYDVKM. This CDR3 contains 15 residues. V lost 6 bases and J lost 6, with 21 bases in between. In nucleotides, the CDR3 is TGTGCCAGCAGACCGCTGGACGGCAGTGAGGGCGAGCAGTACTTC. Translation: CASRPLDGSEGEQYF.

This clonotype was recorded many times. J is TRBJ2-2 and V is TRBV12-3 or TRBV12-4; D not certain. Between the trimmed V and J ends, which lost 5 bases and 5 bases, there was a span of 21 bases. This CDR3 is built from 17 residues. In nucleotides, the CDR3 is TGTGCCAGCAGTCCACCCAGGCCGCCGGCCAGGACCGGGGAGCTGTTTTTT. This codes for CASSPPRPPARTGELFF.

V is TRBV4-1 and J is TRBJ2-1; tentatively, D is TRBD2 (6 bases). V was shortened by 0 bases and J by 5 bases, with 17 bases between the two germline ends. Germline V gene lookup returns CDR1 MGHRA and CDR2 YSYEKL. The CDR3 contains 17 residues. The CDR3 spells CASSQEWAGLIDNEQFF. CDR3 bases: TGCGCCAGCAGCCAAGAATGGGCGGGACTCATCGACAATGAGCAGTTCTTC.

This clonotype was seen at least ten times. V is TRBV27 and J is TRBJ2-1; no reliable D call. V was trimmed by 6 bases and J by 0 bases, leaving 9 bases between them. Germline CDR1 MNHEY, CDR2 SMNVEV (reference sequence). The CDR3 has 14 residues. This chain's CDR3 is CASSPISSYNEQFF. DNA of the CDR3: TGTGCCAGCAGCCCTATTAGCTCCTACAATGAGCAGTTCTTC.

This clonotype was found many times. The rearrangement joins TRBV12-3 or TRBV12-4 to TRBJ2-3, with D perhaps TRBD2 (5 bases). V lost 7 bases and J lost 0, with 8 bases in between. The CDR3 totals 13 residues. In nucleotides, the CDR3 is TGTGCCAGCAAGGGCGGGAGCACAGATACGCAGTATTTT. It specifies CASKGGSTDTQYF.

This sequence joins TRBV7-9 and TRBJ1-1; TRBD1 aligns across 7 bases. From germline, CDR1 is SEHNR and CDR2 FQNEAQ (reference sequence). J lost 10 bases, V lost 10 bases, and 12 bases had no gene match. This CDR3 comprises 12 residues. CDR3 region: CAIDRASGGAFF. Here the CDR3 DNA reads TGTGCCATCGACAGGGCGTCGGGAGGAGCTTTCTTT.

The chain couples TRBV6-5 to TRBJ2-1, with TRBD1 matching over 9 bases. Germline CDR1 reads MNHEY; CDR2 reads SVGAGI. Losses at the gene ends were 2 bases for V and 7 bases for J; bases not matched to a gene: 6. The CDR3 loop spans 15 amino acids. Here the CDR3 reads CASSYRTGEVNEQFF. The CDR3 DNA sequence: TGTGCCAGCAGTTACCGGACAGGGGAGGTGAATGAGCAGTTCTTC.